One and the same sample provided the 19 T cell receptor beta chains below, sequenced in a study of blood T cell repertoires in COVID-19. TCRdb's copy holds only in-frame clones and misses some; the assay was immunoSEQ multiplex PCR. The sample shows some 150,000 clones, about 86% of them seen only once. Specimen: peripheral blood. The receptors here all came from a human donor with acute or convalescent COVID-19. The donor label of this sample is uncertain.

The chain links TRBV3-1 (or the pseudogene TRBV3-2) to TRBJ2-6, with D unresolved. The CDR3 contains 15 residues. Trimming shortened V by 4 bases and J by 4 bases, and 11 bases separated the two germline ends. The germline CDR1 and CDR2 sequences are LGHDT and YNNKEL (reference sequence). CDR3 protein: CASSPRNPGANVLTF. The CDR3 DNA reads as TGTGCCAGCAGCCCCAGGAATCCCGGGGCCAACGTCCTGACTTTC.

This clone was detected only a few times. V is TRBV7-2 and J is TRBJ2-7, with D unresolved. Germline-derived CDR1 and CDR2 are SGHTA and FQGNSA. The V gene lost 2 bases and the J gene lost 7 bases, with 9 bases spanning the gap. This CDR3 comprises 12 residues. This chain's CDR3 is CASSLLIGEQYF. The CDR3 region has the DNA TGTGCCAGCAGCTTATTGATCGGGGAGCAGTACTTC.

In this sample, this clone turned up once. The chain couples TRBV27 to TRBJ2-3; unclear D gene. Germline V gene data show CDR1 as MNHEY and CDR2 as SMNVEV (reference sequence). The CDR3 consists of 14 residues. Trimming removed 7 bases at V and 6 bases at J, with 17 bases between. CDR3: CASKGAWSVDTQYF. The CDR3 nucleotides are TGTGCCAGCAAAGGAGCGTGGAGTGTCGATACGCAGTATTTT.

The chain uses TRBV25-1 and TRBJ1-1, with TRBD1 as a possible D gene (5 bases). The germline CDR1 and CDR2 sequences are MGHDK and SYGVNS. V lost 3 bases to trimming and J lost 1 base, with 15 bases between them. This CDR3 is built from 16 residues. CDR3 sequence: CASSDSPGQENTEAFF. For the CDR3, the DNA is TGTGCCAGCAGTGACTCCCCAGGGCAGGAGAACACTGAAGCTTTCTTT. The whole variable domain, remainder taken from reference TRBV25-1 and TRBJ1-1, is EADIYQTPRYLVIGTGKKITLECSQTMGHDKMYWYQQDPGMELHLIHYSYGVNSTEKGDLSSESTVSRIRTEHFPLTLESARPSHTSQYLCASSDSPGQENTEAFFGQGTRLTVV.

The CDR3 region has the DNA TGTGCCAGTAGTCGCCCGGGACAGGGGAGGAATCAGCCCCAGCATTTT. It codes for CASSRPGQGRNQPQHF. This sequence joins TRBV19 and TRBJ1-5, with TRBD1 identical over 10 bases. Trimming removed 5 bases from V and 4 bases from J; junction bases left unmatched: 8. There are 16 residues in the CDR3. Germline V gives CDR1 LNHDA, CDR2 SQIVND (reference sequence).

The chain uses TRBV5-4 and TRBJ2-1; TRBD1 is a possible D gene (6 bases). The CDR3 sequence is 15 residues long. Germline V gene sequence: CDR1 SGHNT, CDR2 YYREEE (reference sequence). V was clipped by 0 bases and J by 0 bases, with 7 bases between them. The CDR3 DNA reads as TGTGCCAGCAGCTTGGGGACAGACTCCTACAATGAGCAGTTCTTC. This gives the protein CASSLGTDSYNEQFF.

The chain combines TRBV11-2 with TRBJ2-7, with D maybe TRBD1 (6 bases). Germline V lookup: CDR1 SGHAT, CDR2 FQNNGV. This CDR3 has 15 residues. Deletions cut 5 bases from V and 3 bases from J, with 17 bases between. CDR3 sequence (DNA): TGTGCCAGCAGCGCGAACAGGGTGGAAGGCTACGAGCAGTACTTC. This translates into CASSANRVEGYEQYF.

This chain connects TRBV6-5 to TRBJ1-1; perhaps TRBD1 as D (6 bases). The germline gives CDR1 MNHEY, CDR2 SVGAGI. The CDR3 spans 13 residues. V was shortened by 7 bases and J by 1 base, with 10 bases between the two germline ends. The CDR3 here is CASKGQTNTEAFF. Here the CDR3 DNA reads TGTGCCAGCAAAGGACAGACGAACACTGAAGCTTTCTTT.

The chain joins TRBV2 to TRBJ2-5; 7 nucleotides agree with TRBD2. The length of the CDR3 is 14 residues. V was pared by 6 bases and J by 1 base, with 5 bases of the junction left unmatched. Germline values: CDR1 SNHLY, CDR2 FYNNEI. In nucleotides, the CDR3 is TGTGCCAGCAGCTTACTAGCGCCCCAAGAGACCCAGTACTTC. It is translated as CASSLLAPQETQYF.

Concerning this clone itself: The sample contains more than one DNA sequence encoding this CDR3. The rearrangement links TRBV10-3 to TRBJ2-3, with D uncertain. V was cut by 0 bases and J by 6 bases, with 7 bases left in between. The germline V gene has CDR1 ENHRY and CDR2 SYGVKD. The CDR3 loop spans 13 amino acids. The CDR3 is CAISESSRDTQYF. The CDR3 DNA reads as TGTGCCATCAGTGAGTCCTCGCGGGATACGCAGTATTTT.

The V gene is TRBV30, the J gene TRBJ2-5; 8 bases align to TRBD2. This CDR3 has 15 amino acids. Per germline, CDR1 GTSNPN and CDR2 SVGIG (reference sequence). Losses at the gene ends were 0 bases for V and 5 bases for J; bases not matched to a gene: 8. CDR3 amino acids: CAWSVRGGGGETQYF. CDR3 nucleotide sequence: TGTGCCTGGAGTGTACGTGGCGGCGGGGGGGAGACCCAGTACTTC.

CDR3: CASNTGMSNQPQHF. The CDR3, as DNA: TGTGCCAGCAACACAGGGATGAGCAATCAGCCCCAGCATTTT. The chain recombines TRBV5-6 with TRBJ1-5; tentative D call: TRBD1 (6 bases). Germline V CDR1 and CDR2: SGHDT, YYEEEE. With 6 bases removed from V and 1 base from J, the gap between germline ends came to 11 bases. The CDR3 consists of 14 residues.

J is TRBJ1-1 and V is TRBV4-1, with D unresolved. Trimming removed 4 bases at V and 2 bases at J, with 11 bases between. Germline V gives CDR1 MGHRA, CDR2 YSYEKL. The CDR3 loop spans 14 amino acids. This CDR3 reads CASSRKEGNTEAFF. CDR3 bases: TGCGCCAGCAGCCGCAAGGAGGGTAACACTGAAGCTTTCTTT.

The rearrangement links TRBV19 to TRBJ1-2; 8 bases are shared with TRBD1. This CDR3 is 13 amino acids long. V shed 7 bases and J 8 bases; nucleotides not matched to a gene: 9. Germline CDR1 and CDR2: LNHDA and SQIVND (reference sequence). CDR3 in DNA: TGTGCCAGTATCCGGACAGGGAGTGGAGGCTACACCTTC. Amino acids: CASIRTGSGGYTF.

Remarks on this clone: Additional DNA sequences in this sample encode the identical CDR3. CDR3 protein: CASSIRGNEKLFF. The CDR3 bases are TGTGCCAGTAGTATCCGGGGTAATGAAAAACTGTTTTTT. The J gene is TRBJ1-4, the V gene TRBV19; D ambiguous. The germline CDR1 and CDR2 sequences are LNHDA and SQIVND (reference sequence). This CDR3 has 13 residues. Trimming removed 3 bases at V and 4 bases at J, with 6 bases between.

V usage is TRBV2 and J usage is TRBJ2-7, with 8 bases aligning to TRBD2. V shed 4 bases and J 0 bases; nucleotides not matched to a gene: 2. The CDR3 runs to 14 residues. Germline V gives CDR1 SNHLY, CDR2 FYNNEI. The CDR3 spells CASSGGGSSYEQYF. CDR3 nucleotides: TGTGCCAGCAGTGGCGGGGGGTCCTCCTACGAGCAGTACTTC.

The CDR3 DNA sequence: TGTGCCAGCAGCTTAGGACAGGAGATTGGTCTCCTCCACTTT. Translating it yields CASSLGQEIGLLHF. The genes are TRBV7-9 and TRBJ1-6; a possible D gene is TRBD1 (6 bases). This CDR3 is built from 14 residues. Per germline, CDR1 SEHNR and CDR2 FQNEAQ (reference sequence). V was cut by 1 base and J by 15 bases, with 16 bases left in between.

The V and J genes are TRBV19 and TRBJ2-5, with D possibly being TRBD2 (7 bases). The CDR3 runs 16 residues. V lost 2 bases, J lost 5 bases, and 18 bases lay in between. CDR1 and CDR2 (germline): LNHDA, SQIVND (reference sequence). CDR3 region: CASSISGGAVSETQYF. The CDR3 nucleotides read TGTGCCAGTAGTATAAGTGGGGGGGCCGTGTCCGAGACCCAGTACTTC.

The chain couples TRBV28 to TRBJ1-5, with 7 bases lining up with TRBD1. The CDR3 loop spans 13 amino acids. V lost 10 bases to trimming and J lost 8 bases; unmatched junction nucleotides: 11. The germline CDR1 and CDR2 sequences are MDHEN and SYDVKM. The CDR3 sequence is CATTGDRWEPQHF. The DNA for the CDR3 is TGTGCCACCACAGGGGACCGGTGGGAGCCCCAGCATTTT. Looking up the rest from reference TRBV28 and TRBJ1-5 gives the full variable domain: DVKVTQSSRYLVKRTGEKVFLECVQDMDHENMFWYRQDPGLGLRLIYFSYDVKMKEKGDIPEGYSVSREKKERFSLILESASTNQTSMYLCATTGDRWEPQHFGDGTRLSIL.